A single sample gave rise to the 9 T cell receptor beta chains below, sequenced in a study of T cell repertoires in cytomegalovirus infection. The antigens these receptors bind are not known. TCRdb reprocessed the reads with MiXCR, giving one entry per CDR3 protein. The table lists some 120,000 distinct CDR3 sequences, around 32% of them singletons. The specimen comprised CD8+ T cells from cultured PBMCs, sampled from culture after CMV antigen stimulation. Source of these receptors: a human donor in good health (CMV status not recorded). Some clones in this sample may be carry-over from other donors' samples.

The table lists this clonotype with a few counts. The chain carries TRBV7-9 and TRBJ2-2, with D perhaps matching TRBD2 (6 bases). This CDR3 spans 15 amino acids. Trimming took 3 bases from V and 0 from J, leaving 8 bases between them. From germline, CDR1 is SEHNR and CDR2 FQNEAQ (reference sequence). CDR3 sequence: CASSLLAPNTGELFF. The CDR3 DNA reads TGTGCCAGCAGCTTGCTAGCGCCGAACACCGGGGAGCTGTTTTTT.

V usage is TRBV6-1 and J usage is TRBJ2-7; 8 nucleotides line up with TRBD1. Trimming at V came to 7 bases and at J to 5 bases, leaving 16 bases not matched to a gene. From germline, CDR1 is MNHNS and CDR2 SASEGT. There are 16 residues in the CDR3. The CDR3 coding sequence is TGTGCCAGCACTCGAACGTATGGGACAGGACCCGACGAGCAGTACTTC. Residues: CASTRTYGTGPDEQYF.

The chain has TRBV29-1 and TRBJ1-2; D remains unclear. V was shortened by 2 bases and J by 5 bases, with 21 bases between the two germline ends. Germline CDR1 is SQVTM and CDR2 is ANQGSEA. This CDR3 spans 16 amino acids. CDR3 region: CSVEKDDGKKVYGYTF. The CDR3 DNA reads as TGCAGCGTTGAAAAGGATGATGGGAAAAAGGTGTATGGCTACACCTTC.

J is TRBJ2-1 and V is TRBV12-3 or TRBV12-4; D remains unclear. Trimming took off 3 bases at V and 3 bases at J, with 12 bases between the two ends. The CDR3 totals 15 residues. The CDR3 sequence is CASSFPPLGYNEQFF. CDR3 in DNA: TGTGCCAGCAGTTTCCCCCCGTTAGGCTACAATGAGCAGTTCTTC.

The V gene is TRBV12-3 or TRBV12-4, the J gene TRBJ1-1; TRBD1 is a possible D gene (6 bases). Trimming removed 7 bases from V and 2 bases from J, with 14 bases in between. The CDR3 runs 14 residues. This chain's CDR3 is CASTLGGSNTEAFF. CDR3 nucleotide sequence: TGTGCCAGCACCCTAGGGGGTTCCAACACTGAAGCTTTCTTT.

This clonotype occurred a few times. The J gene is TRBJ2-1, the V gene TRBV4-1, with 9 bases identical to TRBD2. CDR3 length equals 18 residues. V trimming: 3 bases; J trimming: 2 bases; junction bases outside the gene matches: 11. Germline V lookup: CDR1 MGHRA, CDR2 YSYEKL. CDR3 coding DNA: TGCGCCAGCAGCCAGGAGTTGAGGCGCGGGGGGGCCTACAATGAGCAGTTCTTC. The encoded protein is CASSQELRRGGAYNEQFF.

This clonotype was recorded many times. The chain uses TRBV7-2 and TRBJ1-1, with 8 bases matching TRBD1. Losses at the gene ends were 5 bases for V and 1 base for J; bases not matched to a gene: 6. CDR1 is SGHTA, CDR2 FQGNSA, per germline. The CDR3 has 15 residues. The CDR3 is CASSQDRAWNTEAFF. The CDR3 bases are TGTGCCAGCAGCCAGGACAGGGCCTGGAACACTGAAGCTTTCTTT.

This clonotype was observed a handful of times. The gene calls are TRBV7-2 and TRBJ2-1, with 9 bases aligning to TRBD2. The CDR3 sequence is 15 residues long. The germline CDR1 and CDR2 sequences are SGHTA and FQGNSA. V dropped 5 bases and J dropped 16; count of bases not matched to a gene: 18. CDR3 nucleotide sequence: TGTGCCAGCAGCCCAATAGGAGCGGGGGGCATAGGGGTCTTCTTC. Encoded protein: CASSPIGAGGIGVFF.

This chain links TRBV6-8 with TRBJ2-7; D ambiguous. Germline values: CDR1 MNHGY, CDR2 SAAAGT. Deletions cut 6 bases from V and 6 bases from J, with 9 bases between. The CDR3 spans 11 residues. The CDR3 nucleotides read TGTGCCAGCAGCTCGTTAGGCGAGCAGTACTTC. It codes for CASSSLGEQYF.